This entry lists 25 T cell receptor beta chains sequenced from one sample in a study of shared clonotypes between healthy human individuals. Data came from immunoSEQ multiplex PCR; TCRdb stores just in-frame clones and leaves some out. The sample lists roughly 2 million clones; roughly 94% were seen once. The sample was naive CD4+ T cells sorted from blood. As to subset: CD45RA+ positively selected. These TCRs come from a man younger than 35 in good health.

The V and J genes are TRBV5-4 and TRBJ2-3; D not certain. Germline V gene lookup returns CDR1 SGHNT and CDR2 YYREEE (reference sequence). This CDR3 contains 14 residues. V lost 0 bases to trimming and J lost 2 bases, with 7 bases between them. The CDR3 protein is CASSLDSFTDTQYF. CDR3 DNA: TGTGCCAGCAGCTTGGATAGTTTCACAGATACGCAGTATTTT.

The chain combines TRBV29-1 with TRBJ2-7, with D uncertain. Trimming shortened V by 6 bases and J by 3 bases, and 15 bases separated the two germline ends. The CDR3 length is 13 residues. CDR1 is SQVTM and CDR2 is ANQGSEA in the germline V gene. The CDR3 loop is CSVSIKARYEQYF. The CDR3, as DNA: TGCAGCGTCTCTATAAAGGCCCGCTACGAGCAGTACTTC.

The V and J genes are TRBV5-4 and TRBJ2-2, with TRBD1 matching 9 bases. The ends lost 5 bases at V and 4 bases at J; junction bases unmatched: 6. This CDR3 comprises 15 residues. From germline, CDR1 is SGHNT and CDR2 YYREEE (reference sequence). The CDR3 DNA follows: TGTGCCAGCAGTCAACAGGGGGCTGGCACCGGGGAGCTGTTTTTT. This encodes CASSQQGAGTGELFF.

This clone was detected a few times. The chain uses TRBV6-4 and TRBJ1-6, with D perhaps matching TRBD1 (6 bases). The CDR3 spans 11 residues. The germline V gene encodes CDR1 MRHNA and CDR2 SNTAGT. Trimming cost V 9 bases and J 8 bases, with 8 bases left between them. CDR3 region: CARDSHSPLHF. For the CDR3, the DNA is TGTGCCAGGGACAGCCATTCACCCCTCCACTTT.

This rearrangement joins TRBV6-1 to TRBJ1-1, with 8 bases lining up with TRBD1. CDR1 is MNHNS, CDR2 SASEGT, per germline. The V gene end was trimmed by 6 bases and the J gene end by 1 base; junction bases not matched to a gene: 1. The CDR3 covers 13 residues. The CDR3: CASRDRANTEAFF. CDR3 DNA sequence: TGTGCCAGCAGGGACAGGGCGAACACTGAAGCTTTCTTT.

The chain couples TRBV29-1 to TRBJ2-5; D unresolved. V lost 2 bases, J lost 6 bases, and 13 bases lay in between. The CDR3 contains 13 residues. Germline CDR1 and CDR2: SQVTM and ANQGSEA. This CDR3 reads CSVENRTRQTQYF. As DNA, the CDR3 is TGCAGCGTTGAAAACAGAACTCGACAGACCCAGTACTTC.

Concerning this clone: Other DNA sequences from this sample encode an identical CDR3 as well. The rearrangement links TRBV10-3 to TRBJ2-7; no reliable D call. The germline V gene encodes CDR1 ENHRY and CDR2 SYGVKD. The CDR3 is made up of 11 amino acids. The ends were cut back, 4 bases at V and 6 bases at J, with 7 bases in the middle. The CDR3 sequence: CAISAGGEQYF. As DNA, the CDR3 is TGTGCCATCAGTGCCGGTGGCGAGCAGTACTTC.

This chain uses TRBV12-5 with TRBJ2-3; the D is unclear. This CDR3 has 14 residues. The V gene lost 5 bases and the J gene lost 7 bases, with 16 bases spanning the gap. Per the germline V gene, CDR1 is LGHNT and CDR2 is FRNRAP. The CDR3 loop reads CASGPPSSVNTQYF. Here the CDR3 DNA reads TGTGCTAGTGGTCCCCCTAGTAGTGTCAATACGCAGTATTTT.

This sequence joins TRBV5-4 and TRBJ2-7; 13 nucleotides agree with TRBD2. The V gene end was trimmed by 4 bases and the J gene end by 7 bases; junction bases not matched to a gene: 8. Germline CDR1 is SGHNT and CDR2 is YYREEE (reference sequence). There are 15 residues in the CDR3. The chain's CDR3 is CASSRGLAGSGEQYF. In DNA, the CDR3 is TGTGCCAGCAGCCGGGGACTAGCGGGATCCGGGGAGCAGTACTTC.

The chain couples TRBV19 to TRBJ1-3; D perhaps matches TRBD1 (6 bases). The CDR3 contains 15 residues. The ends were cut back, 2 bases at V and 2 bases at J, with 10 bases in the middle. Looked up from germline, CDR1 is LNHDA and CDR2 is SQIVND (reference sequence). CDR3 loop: CASSISRGPGNTIYF. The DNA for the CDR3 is TGTGCCAGTAGTATATCCAGGGGCCCTGGAAACACCATATATTTT.

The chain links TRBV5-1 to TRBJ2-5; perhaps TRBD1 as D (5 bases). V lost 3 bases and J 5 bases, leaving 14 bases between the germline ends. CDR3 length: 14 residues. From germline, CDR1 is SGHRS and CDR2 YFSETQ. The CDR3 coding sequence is TGCGCCAGCAGCTCAGGACACCCGTTTGAGACCCAGTACTTC. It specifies CASSSGHPFETQYF.

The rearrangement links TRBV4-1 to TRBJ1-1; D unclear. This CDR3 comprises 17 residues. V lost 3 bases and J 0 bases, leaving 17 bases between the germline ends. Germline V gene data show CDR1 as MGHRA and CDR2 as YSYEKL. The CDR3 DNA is TGCGCCAGCAGCCAGGGGTCCACAGCGACTATGAACACTGAAGCTTTCTTT. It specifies CASSQGSTATMNTEAFF.

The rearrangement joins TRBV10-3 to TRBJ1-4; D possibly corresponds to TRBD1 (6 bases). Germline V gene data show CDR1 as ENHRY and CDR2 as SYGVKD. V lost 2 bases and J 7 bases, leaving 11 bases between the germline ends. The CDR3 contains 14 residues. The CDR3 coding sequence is TGTGCCATCAGTGAGACAGGGAGGGGTGAAAAACTGTTTTTT. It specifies CAISETGRGEKLFF.

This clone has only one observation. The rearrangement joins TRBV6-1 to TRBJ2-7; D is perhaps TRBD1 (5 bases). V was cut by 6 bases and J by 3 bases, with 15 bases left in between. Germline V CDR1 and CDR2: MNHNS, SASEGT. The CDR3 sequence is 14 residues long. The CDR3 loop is CASRKSGLVYEQYF. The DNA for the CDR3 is TGTGCCAGCAGGAAATCAGGGTTGGTCTACGAGCAGTACTTC.

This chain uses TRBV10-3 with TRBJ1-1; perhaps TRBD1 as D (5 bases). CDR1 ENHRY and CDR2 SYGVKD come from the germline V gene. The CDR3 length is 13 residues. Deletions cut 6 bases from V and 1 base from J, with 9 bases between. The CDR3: CAIRKGPNTEAFF. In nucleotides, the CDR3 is TGTGCCATCAGGAAGGGGCCGAACACTGAAGCTTTCTTT.

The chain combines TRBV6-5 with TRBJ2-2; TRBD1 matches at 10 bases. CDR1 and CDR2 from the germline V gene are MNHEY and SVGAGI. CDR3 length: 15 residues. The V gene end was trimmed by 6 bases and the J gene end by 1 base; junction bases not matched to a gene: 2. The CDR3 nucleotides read TGTGCCAGCAGCCGGGACAGGGGGAACACCGGGGAGCTGTTTTTT. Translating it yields CASSRDRGNTGELFF.

The CDR3 region has the DNA TGTGCCAGTAGTATACCCGGGAGGACCGGGGAGCTGTTTTTT. It encodes CASSIPGRTGELFF. This rearrangement joins TRBV19 to TRBJ2-2; 7 bases match TRBD2. This CDR3 has 14 residues. CDR1 and CDR2 from the germline V gene are LNHDA and SQIVND (reference sequence). The junction had 2 bases not matched to a gene; V was cut back by 2 bases and J by 5 bases.

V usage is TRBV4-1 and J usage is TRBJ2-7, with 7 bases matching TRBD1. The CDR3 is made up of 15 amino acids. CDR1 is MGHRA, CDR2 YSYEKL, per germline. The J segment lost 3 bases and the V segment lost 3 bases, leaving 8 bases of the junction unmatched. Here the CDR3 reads CASSHLQGQDYEQYF. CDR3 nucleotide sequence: TGCGCCAGCAGCCACCTACAGGGGCAAGACTACGAGCAGTACTTC.

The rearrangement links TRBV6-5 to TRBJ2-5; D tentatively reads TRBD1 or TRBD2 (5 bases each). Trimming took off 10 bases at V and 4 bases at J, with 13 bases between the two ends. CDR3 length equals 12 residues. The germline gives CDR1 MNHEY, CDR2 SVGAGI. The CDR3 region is CATTQGRETQYF. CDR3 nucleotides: TGTGCCACCACCCAGGGACGAGAGACCCAGTACTTC.

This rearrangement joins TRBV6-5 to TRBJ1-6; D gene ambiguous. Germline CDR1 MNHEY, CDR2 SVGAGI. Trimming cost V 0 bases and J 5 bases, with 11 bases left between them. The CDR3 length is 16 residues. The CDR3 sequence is CASSYSLQLNNSPLHF. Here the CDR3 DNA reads TGTGCCAGCAGTTACTCGTTACAGTTAAATAATTCACCCCTCCACTTT.

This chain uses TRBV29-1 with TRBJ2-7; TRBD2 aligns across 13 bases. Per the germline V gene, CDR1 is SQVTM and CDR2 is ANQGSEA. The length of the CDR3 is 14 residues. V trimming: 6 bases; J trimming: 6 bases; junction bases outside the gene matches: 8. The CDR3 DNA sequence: TGCAGCGTCCTAGCCGGGACTAGCGGGATCGAGCAGTACTTC. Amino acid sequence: CSVLAGTSGIEQYF.

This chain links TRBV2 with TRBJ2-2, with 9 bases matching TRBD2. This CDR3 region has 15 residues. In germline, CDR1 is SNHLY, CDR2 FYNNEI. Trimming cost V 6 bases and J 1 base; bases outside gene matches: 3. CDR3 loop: CASSGTSLNTGELFF. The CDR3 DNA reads TGTGCCAGCAGCGGGACTAGCCTGAACACCGGGGAGCTGTTTTTT. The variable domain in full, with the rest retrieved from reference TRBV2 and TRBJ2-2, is EPEVTQTPSHQVTQMGQEVILRCVPISNHLYFYWYRQILGQKVEFLVSFYNNEISEKSEIFDDQFSVERPDGSNFTLKIRSTKLEDSAMYFCASSGTSLNTGELFFGEGSRLTVL.

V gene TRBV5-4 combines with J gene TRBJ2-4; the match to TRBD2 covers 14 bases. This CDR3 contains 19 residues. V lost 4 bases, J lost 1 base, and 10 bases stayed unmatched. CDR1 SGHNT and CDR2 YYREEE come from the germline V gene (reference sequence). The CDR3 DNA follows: TGTGCCAGCAGCCCTATGACTAGCGGGAGGGAGGAGGCCAAAAACATTCAGTACTTC. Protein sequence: CASSPMTSGREEAKNIQYF.

The CDR3 bases are TGCGCCAGCAGTGAGTCGAGAGGGCGGGCCGTAGGGAATGAGCAGTTCTTC. Translation: CASSESRGRAVGNEQFF. This chain joins TRBV10-1 and TRBJ2-1, with D possibly matching TRBD2 (5 bases). The CDR3 totals 17 residues. Germline V lookup: CDR1 WNHNN, CDR2 SYGVQD (reference sequence). Trimming took off 0 bases at V and 7 bases at J, with 19 bases between the two ends.

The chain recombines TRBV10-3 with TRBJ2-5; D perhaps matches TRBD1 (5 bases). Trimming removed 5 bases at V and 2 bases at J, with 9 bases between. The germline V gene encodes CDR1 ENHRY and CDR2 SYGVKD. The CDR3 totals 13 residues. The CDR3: CAISHPGQETQYF. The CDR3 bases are TGTGCCATCAGTCACCCAGGGCAAGAGACCCAGTACTTC.